This is a list of T cell receptor beta chains from one sample in a study of a mutant IDH1 vaccine in newly diagnosed glioma. Antigens for these TCRs are unknown. Generated by immunoSEQ multiplex PCR, the TCRdb table keeps only in-frame clones and is missing some. In the table there are 25,000 to 35,000 clones, around 90% of which are singletons. Sequencing used PBMCs, obtained from a glioma patient whose treatment included an IDH1 peptide vaccine. The receptors were gathered from a man between 18 and 35 years old with glioma. Both conserved end residues are part of each CDR3. The D gene is left open where the match is weak. Size is omitted from some rows. Given values are once, few, many or a class for expanded clones.

NA	TRBV5-1	NA	TRBJ1-1	CASRGPKGDTEAFF	TGCGCCAGCAGAGGCCCAAAGGGGGACACTGAAGCTTTCTTT
NA	TRBV10-3	NA	TRBJ1-1	CAISGQGSMNTEAFF	TGTGCCATCAGTGGGCAGGGCTCAATGAACACTGAAGCTTTCTTT
TRBD1	TRBV5-1	once	TRBJ1-2	CASSLAGTGDGYTF	TGCGCCAGCAGCTTGGCGGGGACAGGGGATGGCTACACCTTC
NA	TRBV2	NA	TRBJ2-2	CASSDRDPTGELFF	TGTGCCAGCAGTGACAGGGATCCCACCGGGGAGCTGTTTTTT
NA	TRBV29-1	NA	TRBJ1-1	CSVVGRGVEAFF	TGCAGCGTTGTCGGCAGGGGAGTTGAAGCTTTCTTT
TRBD2	TRBV4-2	once	TRBJ2-1	CASSLFQGRASNEQFF	TGTGCCAGCAGCCTTTTTCAAGGGAGGGCCAGCAATGAGCAGTTCTTC
TRBD1	TRBV29-1	NA	TRBJ1-3	CSVAPGGGQSSGNTIYF	TGCAGCGTGGCTCCTGGTGGGGGACAGAGCTCTGGAAACACCATATATTTT
TRBD1	TRBV7-2	few	TRBJ2-7	CASSSTGTGPGNEQYF	TGTGCCAGCAGCTCCACCGGGACAGGCCCAGGAAACGAGCAGTACTTC
TRBD2	TRBV27	NA	TRBJ2-3	CASSPGTSGRTDTQYF	TGTGCCAGCAGTCCGGGGACTAGCGGACGCACAGATACGCAGTATTTT
NA	TRBV6-1	NA	TRBJ2-1	CASIEKTSSYNEQFF	TGTGCCAGCATAGAAAAGACTTCCTCCTACAATGAGCAGTTCTTC
TRBD1	TRBV4-3	NA	TRBJ2-1	CASSQDTGGSEQFF	TGCGCCAGCAGCCAAGATACAGGGGGCAGTGAGCAGTTCTTC
NA	TRBV4-1	NA	TRBJ1-6	CASHEGLKGSPLHF	TGCGCCAGCCATGAGGGCCTGAAAGGGTCACCCCTCCACTTT
TRBD1	TRBV7-2	NA	TRBJ1-4	CASSLVGQGATNEKLFF	TGTGCCAGCAGCTTAGTAGGACAGGGCGCAACTAATGAAAAACTGTTTTTT
NA	TRBV13	NA	TRBJ2-5	CASRRTGRGETQYF	TGTGCCAGCAGGCGCACAGGGAGAGGGGAGACCCAGTACTTC
NA	TRBV4-1	NA	TRBJ1-4	CASSQAGSGNEKLFF	TGCGCCAGCAGCCAAGCCGGCTCAGGGAACGAAAAACTGTTTTTT
TRBD1	TRBV5-1	NA	TRBJ2-2	CASSPGQVPTGELFF	TGCGCCAGCAGCCCCGGACAGGTCCCAACCGGGGAGCTGTTTTTT
NA	TRBV4-3	NA	TRBJ1-4	CASSQDSGGEEKLFF	TGCGCCAGCAGCCAAGATTCTGGGGGGGAGGAAAAACTGTTTTTT
TRBD1	TRBV6-5	few	TRBJ1-2	CASTYSGGGYGYTF	TGTGCCAGCACCTATTCAGGGGGCGGCTATGGCTACACCTTC
NA	TRBV4-3	NA	TRBJ1-1	CASSLRGEVRNTEAFF	TGCGCCAGCAGCCTAAGGGGGGAAGTAAGGAACACTGAAGCTTTCTTT
NA	TRBV4-2	NA	TRBJ2-2	CASSQGTGELFF	TGTGCCAGCAGCCAAGGAACCGGGGAGCTGTTTTTT
TRBD1	TRBV30	NA	TRBJ2-1	CAYRGQGSNEQFF	TGTGCCTATCGGGGACAGGGATCCAATGAGCAGTTCTTC
TRBD1	TRBV19	NA	TRBJ1-1	CASTSGQQKSEAFF	TGTGCCAGTACCTCGGGACAGCAAAAATCTGAAGCTTTCTTT
NA	TRBV7-9	NA	TRBJ1-3	CASRAGSGNTIYF	TGTGCCAGCAGGGCGGGCTCTGGAAACACCATATATTTT
NA	TRBV10-3	few	TRBJ2-5	CAIRPDREGETQYF	TGTGCCATCAGGCCTGACAGGGAGGGGGAGACCCAGTACTTC
NA	TRBV29-1	NA	TRBJ1-2	CSVVAQRPPYGYTF	TGCAGCGTTGTGGCCCAGAGGCCCCCCTATGGCTACACCTTC
TRBD1	TRBV5-1	few	TRBJ2-5	CASSSGTGRETQYF	TGCGCCAGCAGTTCCGGGACAGGGAGAGAGACCCAGTACTTC
NA	TRBV2	NA	TRBJ1-2	CASRPPMRDGYGYTF	TGTGCCAGCAGACCGCCAATGCGGGACGGCTATGGCTACACCTTC
NA	TRBV30	NA	TRBJ2-2	CAFHTGELFF	TGTGCCTTCCACACCGGGGAGCTGTTTTTT
NA	TRBV6-5	NA	TRBJ2-1	CASSLGRYNEQFF	TGTGCCAGCAGTCTCGGGCGCTACAATGAGCAGTTCTTC
TRBD2	TRBV7-2	NA	TRBJ2-7	CASSFFPATSGRAGEQYF	TGTGCCAGCAGCTTTTTCCCGGCCACTAGCGGGAGGGCGGGGGAGCAGTACTTC
NA	TRBV30	NA	TRBJ1-1	CAWKRAIEAFF	TGTGCCTGGAAAAGAGCAATTGAAGCTTTCTTT
NA	TRBV30	once	TRBJ1-5	CAWGRDGEYYQPQHF	TGTGCCTGGGGCCGGGACGGCGAGTACTATCAGCCCCAGCATTTT
NA	TRBV19	NA	TRBJ1-2	CAISEGSAGYTF	TGTGCCATTAGTGAGGGGTCGGCTGGCTACACCTTC